One sample yielded the 30 T cell receptor beta chains listed below, sequenced in a study of blood T cells in healthy people across ages. A sample-barcoded 5' primer and a J-beta primer mix were used in a second PCR of about 6 to 12 cycles. From the 5' RACE reads, TCRdb called clonotypes with MiXCR, one entry per CDR3 protein. Of 1.5 million to 2 million distinct CDR3 sequences in the sample, almost 35% are singletons; the top ten hold around 11%. Material: blood. The source of these receptors is a woman aged 25 to 45 in good health.

This clonotype has a count of ten or more. This chain joins TRBV12-3 or TRBV12-4 and TRBJ2-1, with a possible D match to TRBD2 (7 bases). Deletions cut 8 bases from V and 6 bases from J, with 14 bases between. The CDR3 totals 13 residues. CDR3: CASSTRGGNEQFF. The CDR3 DNA sequence: TGTGCCAGCTCTACAAGGGGGGGCAATGAGCAGTTCTTC.

This clonotype has at least ten counts. This rearrangement joins TRBV4-1 to TRBJ2-7, with D possibly being TRBD2 (6 bases). This CDR3 is 12 amino acids long. The germline V gene has CDR1 MGHRA and CDR2 YSYEKL. Trimming cost V 3 bases and J 7 bases, with 10 bases left between them. The CDR3 protein is CASSHNSGEQYF. The CDR3 nucleotides read TGCGCCAGCAGCCACAATAGCGGAGAGCAGTACTTC.

This clonotype was found a few times. The chain is built from TRBV28 and TRBJ2-5, with TRBD2 identical over 12 bases. The CDR3 runs to 14 residues. V was pared by 6 bases and J by 5 bases, with 4 bases of the junction left unmatched. Germline values: CDR1 MDHEN, CDR2 SYDVKM. CDR3: CASSTSGRRETQYF. The DNA for the CDR3 is TGTGCCAGCAGCACTAGCGGGAGGAGGGAGACCCAGTACTTC. The whole variable domain, remainder taken from reference TRBV28 and TRBJ2-5, is DVKVTQSSRYLVKRTGEKVFLECVQDMDHENMFWYRQDPGLGLRLIYFSYDVKMKEKGDIPEGYSVSREKKERFSLILESASTNQTSMYLCASSTSGRRETQYFGPGTRLLVL.

This clonotype has at least ten counts. The chain employs TRBV7-9 and TRBJ2-3, with D possibly being TRBD1 (6 bases). V lost 5 bases and J lost 2, with 14 bases in between. The CDR3 consists of 15 residues. Germline V lookup: CDR1 SEHNR, CDR2 FQNEAQ (reference sequence). CDR3 DNA: TGTGCCAGCAGCCCTACGACAGGCTACACAGATACGCAGTATTTT. Translating it yields CASSPTTGYTDTQYF.

V gene TRBV28 combines with J gene TRBJ2-6; tentatively, D is TRBD2 (6 bases). The CDR3 totals 18 residues. Germline-derived CDR1 and CDR2 are MDHEN and SYDVKM. Trimming stripped 0 bases from V and 0 bases from J, with 12 bases between. DNA for the CDR3: TGTGCCAGCAGTTTATGGGAGGGGAAGGGCTCTGGGGCCAACGTCCTGACTTTC. This sequence encodes CASSLWEGKGSGANVLTF.

CDR3 amino acids: CASSSRSGRDSNEQFF. In DNA, the CDR3 is TGTGCCAGCAGCTCAAGGAGCGGGAGAGACTCCAATGAGCAGTTCTTC. The J gene is TRBJ2-1, the V gene TRBV7-9; 8 bases are shared with TRBD2. This CDR3 has 16 amino acids. The V segment lost 4 bases and the J segment 6 bases; nucleotides outside the gene matches: 11. Germline V gives CDR1 SEHNR, CDR2 FQNEAQ (reference sequence).

The chain has TRBV30 and TRBJ1-2; TRBD1 is a possible D gene (6 bases). The CDR3 extends over 15 amino acids. V was trimmed by 4 bases and J by 5 bases, leaving 20 bases between them. Germline assignment: CDR1 GTSNPN and CDR2 SVGIG (reference sequence). The DNA of the CDR3 is TGTGCCTGGACGATTTGGGACATAGGGGATTATGGCTACACCTTC. This codes for CAWTIWDIGDYGYTF.

The rearrangement uses TRBV28 and TRBJ2-1, with 7 bases identical to TRBD2. Germline V CDR1 and CDR2: MDHEN, SYDVKM. With V trimmed by 0 bases and J by 0 bases, 11 bases remained unmatched. The CDR3 loop spans 19 amino acids. CDR3 region: CASSLWASGAIRSYNEQFF. In DNA form, the CDR3 reads TGTGCCAGCAGTTTATGGGCTAGCGGAGCGATCCGCTCCTACAATGAGCAGTTCTTC.

This clonotype was seen only once. At one boundary the junction diverges from the germline segment, which might be a read error. The chain employs TRBV20-1 and TRBJ1-1, with no clear D. Germline V gives CDR1 DFQATT, CDR2 SNEGSKA (reference sequence). This CDR3 region has 14 residues. The CDR3 region has the DNA TGCGGTGCTAGAAAGGGTCCGATGAACACTGAAGCTTTCTTT. This codes for CGARKGPMNTEAFF.

The table lists this clonotype with a few counts. The chain couples TRBV7-6 to TRBJ1-1; D gene unclear. The CDR3 has 12 amino acids. Trimming removed 5 bases at V and 9 bases at J, with 13 bases between. CDR1 SGHVS and CDR2 FNYEAQ come from the germline V gene. The CDR3 here is CASSRRKEKAFF. Written as DNA, the CDR3 is TGTGCCAGCAGCCGAAGGAAGGAGAAAGCTTTCTTT.

This clonotype has a handful of counts. This chain uses TRBV6-5 with TRBJ2-1; the D call may be TRBD1 or TRBD2 (6 bases each). This CDR3 has 14 amino acids. V was trimmed by 0 bases and J by 8 bases, leaving 11 bases between them. Germline CDR1 MNHEY, CDR2 SVGAGI. CDR3 residues: CASSYSTGADEQFF. The CDR3 region has the DNA TGTGCCAGCAGTTACTCGACGGGGGCGGATGAGCAGTTCTTC.

V gene TRBV7-3 combines with J gene TRBJ2-7; tentatively, D is TRBD1 (6 bases). V was clipped by 3 bases and J by 3 bases, with 12 bases between them. Germline CDR1 reads SGHTA; CDR2 reads FQGTGA. The CDR3 has 14 residues. The CDR3: CASSFLRTVYEQYF. CDR3 nucleotides: TGTGCCAGCAGCTTTTTACGGACAGTCTACGAGCAGTACTTC.

This clonotype came up a few times. The chain has TRBV20-1 and TRBJ2-5; D not resolved. V was pared by 3 bases and J by 0 bases, with 20 bases between. Germline CDR1 and CDR2: DFQATT and SNEGSKA (reference sequence). This CDR3 comprises 17 residues. The CDR3 DNA reads TGCAGTGCTAGGTCGGCAGGAAGGGCCGTAAACCAAGAGACCCAGTACTTC. This sequence encodes CSARSAGRAVNQETQYF.

This chain joins TRBV6-4 and TRBJ2-2; TRBD2 aligns across 10 bases. The CDR3 has 15 residues. After removal of 7 bases from V and 4 bases from J, the junction contained 6 bases not matched to a gene. Germline-derived CDR1 and CDR2 are MRHNA and SNTAGT. The DNA for the CDR3 is TGTGCCAGCAACTTAGCGGGAGGTCGCACCGGGGAGCTGTTTTTT. It encodes CASNLAGGRTGELFF.

The rearrangement links TRBV28 to TRBJ2-7; TRBD2 aligns across 7 bases. The germline V gene encodes CDR1 MDHEN and CDR2 SYDVKM. The CDR3 covers 15 residues. The V segment lost 7 bases and the J segment 6 bases; nucleotides outside the gene matches: 15. CDR3 DNA sequence: TGTGCCAGCATGACTTTTAGCGGGTGGCGGAGCGAGCAGTACTTC. Its translation is CASMTFSGWRSEQYF.

The chain uses TRBV6-5 and TRBJ2-3; D may be TRBD2 (5 bases). This CDR3 has 15 residues. Trimming pared 2 bases from V and 6 bases from J, leaving 15 bases between. Germline V gene data show CDR1 as MNHEY and CDR2 as SVGAGI. CDR3 sequence reads: CASSYAGGPGDTQYF. The CDR3 bases are TGTGCCAGCAGTTACGCTGGCGGCCCGGGGGATACGCAGTATTTT.

In its sample, this clonotype was seen a few times. J is TRBJ1-2 and V is TRBV6-6; D gene unclear. The length of the CDR3 is 13 residues. With 6 bases removed from V and 0 bases from J, the gap between germline ends came to 8 bases. The germline V gene encodes CDR1 MNHNY and CDR2 SVGAGI (reference sequence). Here the CDR3 reads CASSDGPNYGYTF. The CDR3 DNA is TGTGCCAGCAGCGATGGACCTAACTATGGCTACACCTTC.

In its sample, this clonotype was seen a few times. This chain connects TRBV7-9 to TRBJ2-5; the match to TRBD2 covers 8 bases. Gene TRBJ2-7 matches the end of the DNA better, so the J call may be wrong. From germline, CDR1 is SEHNR and CDR2 FQNEAQ (reference sequence). CDR3 length: 16 amino acids. The CDR3 loop reads CASSSHPTGLVSEQYF. The DNA of the CDR3 is TGTGCCAGCAGCTCACATCCCACGGGACTAGTGAGCGAGCAGTACTTC.

This chain uses TRBV27 with TRBJ2-1; 12 bases match TRBD2. The germline CDR1 and CDR2 sequences are MNHEY and SMNVEV (reference sequence). Trimming cost V 5 bases and J 7 bases; bases outside gene matches: 12. The CDR3 consists of 17 residues. The CDR3 DNA sequence: TGTGCCAGCAGTCCCCGGATTCTAGCGGGAGGGCAGAATGAGCAGTTCTTC. Its translation: CASSPRILAGGQNEQFF.

This chain links TRBV10-3 with TRBJ2-3; 13 bases agree with TRBD2. The CDR3 loop spans 17 amino acids. Germline assignment: CDR1 ENHRY and CDR2 SYGVKD. V trimming: 5 bases; J trimming: 6 bases; junction bases outside the gene matches: 11. Here the CDR3 DNA reads TGTGCCATCAGTCCCCTAGGACTAGCGGGAGTCGCTGATACGCAGTATTTT. As protein: CAISPLGLAGVADTQYF.

V is TRBV6-5 and J is TRBJ1-2; D remains unclear. Germline-derived CDR1 and CDR2 are MNHEY and SVGAGI. This CDR3 comprises 12 residues. The germline V and J ends were trimmed by 6 bases and 5 bases, with 10 bases remaining between them. The CDR3 spells CASRKDSYGYTF. The CDR3 nucleotides read TGTGCCAGCAGGAAGGATAGTTATGGCTACACCTTC.

This clonotype showed up just a few times. This chain uses TRBV5-1 with TRBJ2-3, with a possible D match to TRBD2 (5 bases). CDR1 is SGHRS, CDR2 YFSETQ, per germline. The V gene lost 4 bases and the J gene lost 1 base, with 13 bases spanning the gap. This CDR3 contains 15 residues. The CDR3 DNA reads TGCGCCAGCAGCGCCACTAGTCGGGGCACAGATACGCAGTATTTT. It encodes CASSATSRGTDTQYF.

The chain carries TRBV24-1 and TRBJ2-2, with TRBD2 identical over 11 bases. Germline-derived CDR1 and CDR2 are KGHDR and SFDVKD. There are 17 residues in the CDR3. V shed 5 bases, J shed 4 bases, and the junction held 8 bases outside the gene matches. In DNA, the CDR3 is TGTGCCACCAGTGCCGTAGCGGGAGGGCCTGGCACCGGGGAGCTGTTTTTT. Its translation is CATSAVAGGPGTGELFF.

V gene TRBV5-1 combines with J gene TRBJ2-5; unclear D gene. Trimming stripped 5 bases from V and 4 bases from J, with 9 bases between. This CDR3 has 12 amino acids. Germline-derived CDR1 and CDR2 are SGHRS and YFSETQ. CDR3 nucleotide sequence: TGCGCCAGCAGTCCCGAGAGAGAGACCCAGTACTTC. Amino acid sequence: CASSPERETQYF.

This clonotype has at least ten counts. This sequence joins TRBV27 and TRBJ1-1; D gene uncertain. Deletions cut 1 base from V and 2 bases from J, with 8 bases between. This CDR3 comprises 14 residues. The germline CDR1 and CDR2 sequences are MNHEY and SMNVEV (reference sequence). The CDR3 sequence is CASSLYSPNTEAFF. The CDR3 DNA reads as TGTGCCAGCAGTTTATATAGCCCTAACACTGAAGCTTTCTTT.

This rearrangement joins TRBV7-2 to TRBJ2-1; D possibly corresponds to TRBD2 (7 bases). The V and J ends lost 4 bases and 0 bases respectively, with 16 bases between them. The CDR3 has 17 residues. Germline CDR1 and CDR2: SGHTA and FQGNSA. CDR3 nucleotides: TGTGCCAGCAGCTCCCTGGGAGGGGGGAGCTCCTACAATGAGCAGTTCTTC. Its translation is CASSSLGGGSSYNEQFF.

Comment on this clonotype: An end of the junction differs from the germline gene, which may be a read error. This chain joins TRBV4-1 and TRBJ2-6, with a possible D match to TRBD2 (5 bases). Per germline, CDR1 MGHRA and CDR2 YSYEKL. There are 16 residues in the CDR3. CDR3 sequence reads: CASSRGPLSGTNVLTF. The CDR3 DNA is TGCGCCAGCAGCCGCGGGCCGCTCTCTGGGACCAACGTCCTGACTTTC.

The chain links TRBV5-1 to TRBJ2-1; TRBD2 aligns across 7 bases. Germline CDR1 SGHRS, CDR2 YFSETQ. This CDR3 comprises 15 residues. The junction had 6 bases not matched to a gene; V was cut back by 4 bases and J by 2 bases. The CDR3 DNA reads as TGCGCCAGCAGCCCGACTAGCAGTACCTACAATGAGCAGTTCTTC. Protein product: CASSPTSSTYNEQFF.

The rearrangement uses TRBV7-6 and TRBJ2-6; D ambiguous. Per the germline V gene, CDR1 is SGHVS and CDR2 is FNYEAQ. Trimming removed 1 base from V and 0 bases from J, with 13 bases in between. The CDR3 spans 18 residues. The CDR3 protein is CASSLDVSVRSGANVLTF. CDR3 DNA sequence: TGTGCCAGCAGCTTAGATGTTTCAGTTCGCTCTGGGGCCAACGTCCTGACTTTC.

This chain uses TRBV27 with TRBJ2-7; 8 bases align to TRBD1. Trimming removed 5 bases from V and 6 bases from J; junction bases left unmatched: 9. The CDR3 runs 14 residues. Germline V gene sequence: CDR1 MNHEY, CDR2 SMNVEV (reference sequence). CDR3 nucleotide sequence: TGTGCCAGCAGTCCCCTGCAGGGGGCAAGCGAGCAGTACTTC. Its protein is CASSPLQGASEQYF.